The clone carrying this T cell receptor (beta chain) was recorded a few times. Its cognate antigen is unknown. The data belong to a study of human T cells and chemical hapten exposure. On the study more broadly: Patches with 0.01% DPC went on the upper back, and the tests were read at 6 days. Yields of TCR per sample differed, chiefly owing to small differences in pooled library volume.

Time point meaning: patch test 1, 2 weeks after DPC sensitization. Stated treatment: therapeutic diphenylcyclopropenone sensitization with weekly scalp DPC. Non-pregnant alopecia patients aged 18 to 70, suitable for DPC therapy. Using its own MiXCR run on the RACE reads, TCRdb lists one record per CDR3 protein. The repertoire includes just under 350,000 distinct CDR3 sequences, roughly 6.9% of them detected once, and 7.5% to 8.5% sits in the top ten. Study observations and caveats: No change in TCRs above 1 in 1000 frequency was produced by DPC sensitization.

V was clipped by 3 bases and J by 10 bases, with 15 bases between them. Looked up from germline, CDR1 is MNHEY and CDR2 is SMNVEV (reference sequence). The CDR3 has 13 residues. The sequenced sample was whole blood, obtained in connection with sensitization to the hapten diphenylcyclopropenone (DPC). The sequence came from a woman in her late teens or twenties with alopecia areata. Some clones in this sample may be carry-over from other donors' samples. The rearrangement links TRBV27 to TRBJ1-1; D may be TRBD1 (6 bases). The CDR3 loop is CASSLPGARPAFF. CDR3 DNA sequence: TGTGCCAGCAGTTTGCCGGGGGCGCGGCCAGCTTTCTTT.